Following are 22 T cell receptor beta chains from one sample sequenced in a study of identical twins. A single record per CDR3 protein comes from TCRdb applying MiXCR to the 5' RACE reads. The table has about 480,000 distinct CDR3 sequences, approximately 15% seen once. This sample was shared with a second study, whose subject was yellow fever vaccine responses in identical twins.

Sequenced: CD4+ T cells sorted from blood. Receptors were obtained from a woman under 30 in good health.

V is TRBV9 and J is TRBJ2-3; TRBD1 is a possible D gene (5 bases). The germline gives CDR1 SGDLS, CDR2 YYNGEE. The CDR3 loop spans 15 amino acids. Trimming removed 0 bases from V and 2 bases from J, with 10 bases in between. The CDR3 DNA sequence: TGTGCCAGCAGCGTAGTAGGGGTAAACACAGATACGCAGTATTTT. Protein sequence: CASSVVGVNTDTQYF.

This clonotype showed up many times. This chain connects TRBV9 to TRBJ2-7; no clear D gene. Germline-derived CDR1 and CDR2 are SGDLS and YYNGEE. Trimming cost V 0 bases and J 2 bases, with 9 bases left between them. The CDR3 runs 14 residues. CDR3 sequence (DNA): TGTGCCAGCAGCGTAGGATCTCGGGCCTACGAGCAGTACTTC. Translated: CASSVGSRAYEQYF.

This clonotype was picked up a small number of times. J is TRBJ2-7 and V is TRBV28, with D tentatively TRBD2 (6 bases). The V gene's germline CDR1 is MDHEN and CDR2 SYDVKM. V lost 5 bases to trimming and J lost 0 bases, with 17 bases between them. This CDR3 has 16 amino acids. The CDR3 spells CASSPGGDRSSYEQYF. DNA of the CDR3: TGTGCCAGCAGTCCAGGCGGGGACCGAAGCTCCTACGAGCAGTACTTC.

V usage is TRBV7-2 and J usage is TRBJ2-7, with TRBD1 matching 11 bases. The CDR3 has 14 residues. With 6 bases clipped from V and 5 bases from J, the junction kept 6 bases outside the gene matches. Per germline, CDR1 SGHTA and CDR2 FQGNSA. The CDR3 nucleotides read TGTGCCAGCAGAGCCGGGGACAGGGGGGACGAGCAGTACTTC. Protein sequence: CASRAGDRGDEQYF.

The CDR3 loop reads CASSFIRSYNEQFF. CDR3 coding DNA: TGTGCCAGCAGCTTTATACGCAGCTACAATGAGCAGTTCTTC. The V call is TRBV7-9, the J call TRBJ2-1; D remains ambiguous. Germline CDR1 reads SEHNR; CDR2 reads FQNEAQ (reference sequence). Trimming cost V 3 bases and J 3 bases, with 9 bases left between them. The CDR3 is 14 residues long.

In this sample, this clonotype turned up many times. The rearrangement joins TRBV20-1 to TRBJ1-1; D gene ambiguous. V was clipped by 0 bases and J by 5 bases, with 7 bases between them. This CDR3 comprises 12 residues. The germline V gene encodes CDR1 DFQATT and CDR2 SNEGSKA (reference sequence). The CDR3 spells CSARDPRTEAFF. CDR3 nucleotides: TGCAGTGCTAGAGATCCCCGGACTGAAGCTTTCTTT.

This clonotype was recorded a few times. V and J are TRBV19 and TRBJ1-6; D gene ambiguous. The CDR3 totals 13 residues. V shed 2 bases and J shed 7 bases, with 6 bases lying between them. The germline gives CDR1 LNHDA, CDR2 SQIVND (reference sequence). The CDR3 reads CASSIYENSPLHF. The CDR3 DNA is TGTGCCAGTAGTATATACGAGAATTCACCCCTCCACTTT.

J is TRBJ2-5 and V is TRBV20-1, with 9 nucleotides matching TRBD2. This CDR3 contains 15 residues. The J segment lost 5 bases and the V segment lost 3 bases, leaving 10 bases of the junction unmatched. Germline V CDR1 and CDR2: DFQATT, SNEGSKA (reference sequence). In DNA form, the CDR3 reads TGCAGTGCTAGGATGGCTAGCGGGGTCTTCGAGACCCAGTACTTC. It is translated as CSARMASGVFETQYF.

This clonotype was detected only a few times. This chain uses TRBV20-1 with TRBJ2-7; possible D gene TRBD2, 6 bases. The CDR3 is 14 amino acids. Germline CDR1 DFQATT, CDR2 SNEGSKA (reference sequence). V lost 6 bases, J lost 0 bases, and 15 bases lay in between. The CDR3 here is CSARRGTDSYEQYF. In DNA, the CDR3 is TGCAGTGCCAGACGGGGGACGGACTCCTACGAGCAGTACTTC.

In DNA form, the CDR3 reads TGTGCCAGCAGTTACCGCTTTTATAGCGGGCGGCCCTACGAGCAGTACTTC. Protein: CASSYRFYSGRPYEQYF. V is TRBV6-5 and J is TRBJ2-7; 7 bases are shared with TRBD2. Per germline, CDR1 MNHEY and CDR2 SVGAGI. The CDR3 runs 17 residues. Trimming removed 2 bases from V and 2 bases from J; junction bases left unmatched: 12.

This clonotype was recorded many times. The chain recombines TRBV5-1 with TRBJ2-1; D is uncertain. The CDR3 extends over 13 amino acids. V lost 4 bases and J 10 bases, leaving 15 bases between the germline ends. Per the germline V gene, CDR1 is SGHRS and CDR2 is YFSETQ. CDR3 loop: CASSPLGDEEQFF. The CDR3, as DNA: TGCGCCAGCAGCCCACTCGGTGACGAAGAGCAGTTCTTC.

A few counts support this clonotype. The V and J genes are TRBV5-1 and TRBJ2-3, with 7 bases matching TRBD2. CDR1 and CDR2 from the germline V gene are SGHRS and YFSETQ. There are 14 residues in the CDR3. V was clipped by 4 bases and J by 4 bases; unmatched bases: 6. The CDR3 sequence is CASSQSGMADTQYF. The CDR3 DNA sequence: TGCGCCAGCAGCCAAAGCGGGATGGCAGATACGCAGTATTTT.

This clonotype appeared a few times. The V and J genes are TRBV10-3 and TRBJ2-7; TRBD1 aligns across 7 bases. This CDR3 has 14 amino acids. Looked up from germline, CDR1 is ENHRY and CDR2 is SYGVKD. The junction had 2 bases not matched to a gene; V was cut back by 0 bases and J by 3 bases. In DNA, the CDR3 is TGTGCCATCAGTGAGTCAGACAGGGTCTACGAGCAGTACTTC. Its protein is CAISESDRVYEQYF.

A few counts support this clonotype. The chain carries TRBV7-2 and TRBJ2-7; TRBD1 aligns across 11 bases. The CDR3 is made up of 14 amino acids. The trim removed 5 bases at V and 5 bases at J, leaving 5 bases unmatched. Germline V lookup: CDR1 SGHTA, CDR2 FQGNSA. The DNA of the CDR3 is TGTGCCAGCAGCCCCGGGACAGGGGGAAACGAGCAGTACTTC. Protein: CASSPGTGGNEQYF.

This clonotype has just a few counts. The rearrangement links TRBV7-9 to TRBJ2-4; 9 nucleotides align to TRBD1. Germline CDR1 reads SEHNR; CDR2 reads FQNEAQ (reference sequence). With 4 bases clipped from V and 9 bases from J, the junction kept 16 bases outside the gene matches. The CDR3 extends over 17 amino acids. The CDR3 DNA follows: TGTGCCAGCAGCTCGGGACAGGGACGCCCCTATCGCGGCATTCAGTACTTC. Translating gives CASSSGQGRPYRGIQYF.

This clonotype has just a few counts. This chain joins TRBV27 and TRBJ2-7; 7 positions agree with TRBD1. CDR1 is MNHEY, CDR2 SMNVEV, per germline (reference sequence). The CDR3 runs 15 residues. V was pared by 5 bases and J by 3 bases, with 10 bases of the junction left unmatched. CDR3 protein: CASSPLGTADYEQYF. CDR3 DNA: TGTGCCAGCAGTCCCTTAGGGACAGCAGACTACGAGCAGTACTTC.

This clonotype was seen a few times. The CDR3 DNA follows: TGTGCCAGCAGTTACGGTGGGGGGGGCAGGAGTGAGCAGTTCTTC. Translated: CASSYGGGGRSEQFF. This sequence joins TRBV6-2 or TRBV6-3 and TRBJ2-1, with D perhaps matching TRBD2 (7 bases). The V end was cut by 2 bases, the J end by 9 bases, with 17 bases between. The CDR3 contains 15 residues. Germline V CDR1 and CDR2: MNHEY, SVGEGT.

This clonotype was observed many times. V usage is TRBV18 and J usage is TRBJ1-5, with D possibly matching TRBD1 (6 bases). Germline values: CDR1 KGHSH, CDR2 LQKENI. Between the trimmed V and J ends, which lost 6 bases and 7 bases, there was a span of 16 bases. This CDR3 is 14 amino acids long. CDR3 region: CASSTGGAGQPQHF. CDR3 nucleotides: TGTGCCAGCTCGACGGGGGGCGCGGGGCAGCCCCAGCATTTT. Filled out from reference TRBV18 and TRBJ1-5, the complete variable domain reads NAGVMQNPRHLVRRRGQEARLRCSPMKGHSHVYWYRQLPEEGLKFMVYLQKENIIDESGMPKERFSAEFPKEGPSILRIQQVVRGDSAAYFCASSTGGAGQPQHFGDGTRLSIL.

V usage is TRBV10-3 and J usage is TRBJ2-1; 8 bases line up with TRBD1. The CDR3 runs 15 residues. The germline CDR1 and CDR2 sequences are ENHRY and SYGVKD. With V trimmed by 5 bases and J by 6 bases, 9 bases remained unmatched. This CDR3 reads CAISQQGESGNEQFF. The DNA for the CDR3 is TGTGCCATCAGTCAACAGGGGGAATCGGGCAATGAGCAGTTCTTC.

This clonotype was recorded a few times. CDR3 nucleotides: TGTGCCAGCAGCCCGGGACAGCACTACGAGCAGTACTTC. Its protein is CASSPGQHYEQYF. The rearrangement links TRBV2 to TRBJ2-7, with 7 bases identical to TRBD1. Germline V gene lookup returns CDR1 SNHLY and CDR2 FYNNEI. The CDR3 loop spans 13 amino acids. V shed 6 bases, J shed 3 bases, and the junction held 5 bases outside the gene matches.

This chain uses TRBV27 with TRBJ2-3; 7 bases align to TRBD1. The CDR3 extends over 14 amino acids. The J segment lost 2 bases and the V segment lost 3 bases, leaving 2 bases of the junction unmatched. Germline V gene data show CDR1 as MNHEY and CDR2 as SMNVEV (reference sequence). CDR3 nucleotide sequence: TGTGCCAGCAGTTTGACAGGGACCACAGATACGCAGTATTTT. Protein sequence: CASSLTGTTDTQYF.

V usage is TRBV2 and J usage is TRBJ2-1; D is undetermined. From germline, CDR1 is SNHLY and CDR2 FYNNEI. Trimming cost V 4 bases and J 0 bases, with 10 bases left between them. The CDR3 spans 15 residues. The chain's CDR3 is CASSVEISSYNEQFF. CDR3 coding DNA: TGTGCCAGCAGTGTGGAAATCAGCTCCTACAATGAGCAGTTCTTC.